This T cell receptor beta chain was retrieved from a study of quantifying T cell responses using KT2 cells. Across the whole study: RNA was reverse transcribed with TCR alpha and beta constant-region primers.

An oligo carrying a UMI was ligated to the cDNA 3' end. An equimolar mix of RC1.1 and RC1.2 primed the beta chain across TRBC1 and TRBC2. From the second PCR onward, TCR alpha and beta chains were processed separately. MiXCR was run by TCRdb on the UMI-ligation and nested PCR reads, yielding one entry per CDR3 protein. The table records around 56,000 distinct CDR3 sequences, approximately 13% of them present only once. Only a few counts were recorded for this clonotype. Antigen unknown. Trimming took 6 bases from V and 1 from J, leaving 9 bases between them. This CDR3 is built from 13 residues. Whole-study findings and limits: Detection of KT2 sequences held at the lowest tested level, about one cell per 100,000 PBMC. Very high KT2 spike-in numbers caused saturation in KT2 sequence detection.

The clonotype originates from a human donor. The J gene is TRBJ2-5, the V gene TRBV12-3 or TRBV12-4; D unclear. Sequenced: PBMCs spiked with cells of the T cell clone KT2. The CDR3 reads CASSRTVQETQYF. DNA for the CDR3: TGTGCCAGCAGCCGGACGGTCCAAGAGACCCAGTACTTC.